These 14 T cell receptor beta chains originate from one sample sequenced in a study of human T cells and chemical hapten exposure. A single record per CDR3 protein comes from TCRdb applying MiXCR to the RACE reads. The data show 150,000 to 200,000 distinct CDR3 sequences, with more than 12% seen just once and about 1.8% held by the top ten. The time point denotes: patch test 1, 2 weeks after DPC sensitization. The treatment denotes: therapeutic diphenylcyclopropenone sensitization with weekly scalp DPC. The sequences come from whole blood, collected in connection with sensitization to the hapten diphenylcyclopropenone (DPC). These receptor sequences come from a woman aged 25 to 45 with alopecia areata. Some clones in this sample may be carry-over from other donors' samples.

The J gene is TRBJ2-2, the V gene TRBV7-9; perhaps TRBD1 as D (5 bases). With 2 bases removed from V and 3 bases from J, the gap between germline ends came to 10 bases. Germline assignment: CDR1 SEHNR and CDR2 FQNEAQ (reference sequence). The CDR3 covers 15 residues. The DNA for the CDR3 is TGTGCCAGCAGCTTACCAGGGTCGTACACCGGGGAGCTGTTTTTT. Amino acid sequence: CASSLPGSYTGELFF. Variable domain in full (rest from reference TRBV7-9 and TRBJ2-2): DTGVSQNPRHKITKRGQNVTFRCDPISEHNRLYWYRQTLGQGPEFLTYFQNEAQLEKSRLLSDRFSAERPKGSFSTLEIQRTEQGDSAMYLCASSLPGSYTGELFFGEGSRLTVL.

The chain uses TRBV3-1 and TRBJ2-1, with TRBD2 matching over 13 bases. With V trimmed by 5 bases and J by 5 bases, 12 bases remained unmatched. Germline-derived CDR1 and CDR2 are LGHDT and YNNKEL (reference sequence). The CDR3 runs 18 residues. CDR3 loop: CASSRNSGTSGENNEQFF. The DNA of the CDR3 is TGTGCCAGCAGCAGAAACTCCGGGACTAGCGGGGAAAACAATGAGCAGTTCTTC.

This clonotype was seen only a few times. Here the CDR3 reads CSAGKRTGSAGYTF. The CDR3 region has the DNA TGCAGTGCGGGGAAACGGACAGGATCGGCGGGCTACACCTTC. This chain connects TRBV20-1 to TRBJ1-2, with 7 bases aligning to TRBD1. CDR1 and CDR2 (germline): DFQATT, SNEGSKA (reference sequence). The trim removed 6 bases at V and 8 bases at J, leaving 15 bases unmatched. This CDR3 has 14 amino acids.

In its sample, this clonotype was seen a few times. The chain employs TRBV7-2 and TRBJ1-2; TRBD1 aligns across 9 bases. The CDR3 spans 15 residues. J lost 6 bases, V lost 5 bases, and 10 bases had no gene match. CDR1 and CDR2 from the germline V gene are SGHTA and FQGNSA. The chain's CDR3 is CASSLQGQGIDGYTF. CDR3 DNA sequence: TGTGCCAGCAGCCTCCAGGGACAGGGTATTGATGGCTACACCTTC.

The rearrangement joins TRBV28 to TRBJ2-1; a possible D gene is TRBD2 (5 bases). Germline V gene lookup returns CDR1 MDHEN and CDR2 SYDVKM. With 6 bases removed from V and 4 bases from J, the gap between germline ends came to 10 bases. This CDR3 has 13 amino acids. The DNA of the CDR3 is TGTGCCAGCAGGGGAGCCTCGTACAATGAGCAGTTCTTC. Amino acid sequence: CASRGASYNEQFF.

The V and J genes are TRBV11-2 and TRBJ2-5; TRBD2 is a possible D gene (6 bases). With 5 bases removed from V and 5 bases from J, the gap between germline ends came to 15 bases. This CDR3 spans 14 amino acids. Per the germline V gene, CDR1 is SGHAT and CDR2 is FQNNGV. For the CDR3, the DNA is TGTGCCAGCAGCCACAATGGGGGGTCGGAGACCCAGTACTTC. This encodes CASSHNGGSETQYF.

This clonotype appeared a few times. The CDR3 protein is CASSHSDGGGQETQYF. The CDR3 DNA sequence: TGTGCCAGCAGCCACTCGGACGGGGGAGGCCAAGAGACCCAGTACTTC. V and J are TRBV3-1 and TRBJ2-5, with a possible D match to TRBD2 (6 bases). Germline V gene lookup returns CDR1 LGHDT and CDR2 YNNKEL (reference sequence). The V gene lost 3 bases and the J gene lost 1 base, with 15 bases spanning the gap. The CDR3 has 16 amino acids.

This clonotype was seen a few times. This chain joins TRBV7-8 and TRBJ1-6, with 7 positions matching TRBD1. This CDR3 has 15 residues. The junction had 7 bases not matched to a gene; V was cut back by 5 bases and J by 6 bases. The germline gives CDR1 SGHVS, CDR2 FQNEAQ. CDR3 sequence (DNA): TGTGCCAGCAGCCAGCGGACAGGCTTTAATTCACCCCTCCACTTT. Amino acids: CASSQRTGFNSPLHF.

Ten or more counts support this clonotype. The chain carries TRBV5-1 and TRBJ1-2; a weak D match, TRBD1 (6 bases). CDR3 size: 15 residues. Trimming took 1 base from V and 0 from J, leaving 10 bases between them. Germline loops: CDR1 SGHRS, CDR2 YFSETQ. CDR3 region: CASSLSRGANYGYTF. For the CDR3, the DNA is TGCGCCAGCAGCTTGAGCAGGGGTGCTAACTATGGCTACACCTTC.

Ten or more counts support this clonotype. Germline is not matched at one junction end, which may reflect a read error. The chain couples TRBV7-7 to TRBJ2-2; TRBD2 agrees at 12 bases. CDR1 SSHAT and CDR2 FNYEAQ come from the germline V gene (reference sequence). The CDR3 length is 15 residues. CDR3 loop: CASSLRTSGAGELFF. DNA for the CDR3: TGTGCTAGCAGCCTAAGGACTAGCGGGGCCGGGGAGCTGTTTTTT.

The gene calls are TRBV14 and TRBJ2-3; 7 positions agree with TRBD1. Looked up from germline, CDR1 is SGHDN and CDR2 is FVKESK. J was trimmed by 3 bases and V by 11 bases; bases with no gene match: 8. The CDR3 extends over 13 amino acids. In DNA, the CDR3 is TGTGCCTCGCGGCAGGGGGTGACAGATACGCAGTATTTT. Translating gives CASRQGVTDTQYF.

This clonotype appeared a few times. The chain uses TRBV24-1 and TRBJ2-1; 10 bases line up with TRBD1. Germline V lookup: CDR1 KGHDR, CDR2 SFDVKD. This CDR3 has 16 amino acids. V was pared by 4 bases and J by 5 bases, with 7 bases of the junction left unmatched. The CDR3 is CATSDSDRGPNNEQFF. The CDR3 region has the DNA TGTGCCACCAGTGACAGTGACAGGGGGCCTAACAATGAGCAGTTCTTC.

CDR3 nucleotides: TGTGCCAGCAGCCTCTCTAGCGGGAGCTACGAGCAGTACTTC. Translated: CASSLSSGSYEQYF. The rearrangement links TRBV3-1 to TRBJ2-7; 10 bases match TRBD2. This CDR3 is 14 amino acids long. Germline V gives CDR1 LGHDT, CDR2 YNNKEL (reference sequence). V shed 4 bases, J shed 3 bases, and the junction held 3 bases outside the gene matches.

The chain uses TRBV6-1 and TRBJ1-2, with a possible D match to TRBD1 (5 bases). The CDR3 is 11 amino acids. The V gene lost 6 bases and the J gene lost 5 bases, with 7 bases spanning the gap. Germline lookup yields CDR1 MNHNS and CDR2 SASEGT. The CDR3 nucleotides read TGTGCCAGCAGGGGGCCTTATGGCTACACCTTC. Protein product: CASRGPYGYTF.